Below are 32 T cell receptor beta chains sequenced from a single sample in a study of human T cells and chemical hapten exposure. Individual cDNA molecules (in the library) carried attached unique molecular identifiers. MiXCR was run by TCRdb on the reads, yielding one entry per CDR3 protein. Altogether around 120,000 distinct CDR3 sequences are present, more than 8.5% being singletons, with the ten largest covering 1.3% to 1.5%. Sequencing started from total RNA isolated from unfractionated whole blood. The sequencing input was whole blood. The receptors stem from a human donor in good health. Some clones in this sample may be carry-over from other donors' samples.

This sequence joins TRBV6-5 and TRBJ2-5; 9 positions match TRBD1. The germline CDR1 and CDR2 sequences are MNHEY and SVGAGI. J was trimmed by 0 bases and V by 4 bases; bases with no gene match: 9. This CDR3 contains 17 residues. The CDR3 region is CASSSYRGRRDQETQYF. The CDR3 DNA reads TGTGCCAGCAGTTCTTACAGGGGGCGCAGAGACCAAGAGACCCAGTACTTC.

V and J are TRBV7-9 and TRBJ2-7; D unclear. Germline V CDR1 and CDR2: SEHNR, FQNEAQ (reference sequence). The CDR3 totals 15 residues. The germline V and J ends were trimmed by 2 bases and 4 bases, with 15 bases remaining between them. This CDR3 is CASSLKEGDRYEQYF. The CDR3 bases are TGTGCCAGCAGCTTAAAGGAAGGCGATCGGTACGAGCAGTACTTC.

The sample holds a few counts of this clonotype. The gene calls are TRBV11-2 and TRBJ2-3, with TRBD1 matching 10 bases. V lost 5 bases to trimming and J lost 5 bases; unmatched junction nucleotides: 7. The CDR3 sequence is 15 residues long. The germline gives CDR1 SGHAT, CDR2 FQNNGV. The CDR3 region is CASSPDRGRGDTQYF. The CDR3 DNA is TGTGCCAGCAGCCCAGACAGGGGGCGGGGAGATACGCAGTATTTT.

Concerning this clonotype: A much larger clone differs by one base, so this may be a read error. DNA of the CDR3: TGCGCCAGCAGCTTGTCTGAGACGGCTAATGAAAAACTGTTTTTT. Translation: CASSLSETANEKLFF. V usage is TRBV5-1 and J usage is TRBJ1-4; no definite D call. This CDR3 has 15 residues. The germline V and J ends were trimmed by 1 base and 3 bases, with 10 bases remaining between them. Germline CDR1 is SGHRS and CDR2 is YFSETQ.

This clonotype has a handful of counts. The chain carries TRBV12-3 or TRBV12-4 and TRBJ2-3, with D perhaps TRBD2 (6 bases). CDR3 length: 15 residues. Deletions cut 5 bases from V and 6 bases from J, with 18 bases between. The CDR3: CASSPPGTGADTQYF. The DNA of the CDR3 is TGTGCCAGCAGTCCCCCGGGGACGGGAGCGGATACGCAGTATTTT.

This clonotype was seen ten or more times. The CDR3 reads CASGFAGGVDTGELFF. The CDR3 DNA reads TGTGCTAGTGGTTTCGCGGGGGGTGTGGACACCGGGGAGCTGTTTTTT. The chain combines TRBV12-5 with TRBJ2-2, with 8 bases lining up with TRBD2. V lost 3 bases to trimming and J lost 3 bases; unmatched junction nucleotides: 6. Germline V lookup: CDR1 LGHNT, CDR2 FRNRAP. The CDR3 length is 16 residues. Drawing the rest from reference TRBV12-5 and TRBJ2-2, the complete variable domain is DARVTQTPRHKVTEMGQEVTMRCQPILGHNTVFWYRQTMMQGLELLAYFRNRAPLDDSGMPKDRFSAEMPDATLATLKIQPSEPRDSAVYFCASGFAGGVDTGELFFGEGSRLTVL.

This clonotype came up many times. The V gene is TRBV19, the J gene TRBJ2-1, with 14 bases matching TRBD2. V dropped 2 bases and J dropped 3; count of bases not matched to a gene: 15. There are 21 residues in the CDR3. Germline assignment: CDR1 LNHDA and CDR2 SQIVND (reference sequence). This CDR3 is CASSIPRGTSGSGVFYNEQFF. CDR3 sequence (DNA): TGTGCCAGTAGTATACCGCGCGGGACTAGCGGGAGCGGGGTATTCTACAATGAGCAGTTCTTC.

This clonotype occurred many times. V is TRBV15 and J is TRBJ1-5; D uncertain. This CDR3 comprises 14 residues. Trimming shortened V by 3 bases and J by 1 base, and 7 bases separated the two germline ends. CDR1 is LNHNV and CDR2 is YYDKDF in the germline V gene (reference sequence). The CDR3 sequence is CATSRGTSNQPQHF. CDR3 nucleotide sequence: TGTGCCACCAGCAGGGGAACCAGCAATCAGCCCCAGCATTTT. The entire variable domain, with the rest obtained from reference TRBV15 and TRBJ1-5, is as follows: DAMVIQNPRYQVTQFGKPVTLSCSQTLNHNVMYWYQQKSSQAPKLLFHYYDKDFNNEADTPDNFQSRRPNTSFCFLDIRSPGLGDTAMYLCATSRGTSNQPQHFGDGTRLSIL.

This clonotype was counted between two and nine times. This chain joins TRBV4-2 and TRBJ2-7; 12 bases fit TRBD2. This CDR3 has 20 residues. Germline CDR1 LGHNA, CDR2 YNFKEQ. With 0 bases clipped from V and 0 bases from J, the junction kept 12 bases outside the gene matches. DNA for the CDR3: TGTGCCAGCAGCCAAGAAAGAACTCTAGCGGGGGGGCGAACCTCCTACGAGCAGTACTTC. It encodes CASSQERTLAGGRTSYEQYF.

V gene TRBV7-2 combines with J gene TRBJ2-3; 8 nucleotides align to TRBD1. The CDR3 runs to 15 residues. Germline V CDR1 and CDR2: SGHTA, FQGNSA. V gave up 4 bases and J gave up 6 bases; unmatched junction bases: 9. The chain's CDR3 is CASSSQGAGGDTQYF. Here the CDR3 DNA reads TGTGCCAGCAGCTCGCAGGGGGCAGGAGGTGATACGCAGTATTTT.

In its sample, this clonotype was seen many times. The rearrangement joins TRBV18 to TRBJ1-1, with 8 bases matching TRBD1. CDR3 length: 16 amino acids. The ends lost 3 bases at V and 4 bases at J; junction bases unmatched: 10. From germline, CDR1 is KGHSH and CDR2 LQKENI. For the CDR3, the DNA is TGTGCCAGCTCACCCCTGATGAGGACAGGGAGCACTGAAGCTTTCTTT. It is translated as CASSPLMRTGSTEAFF.

Many counts were recorded for this clonotype. V is TRBV6-2 or TRBV6-3 and J is TRBJ1-5, with no clear D. This CDR3 has 14 amino acids. Per the germline V gene, CDR1 is MNHEY and CDR2 is SVGEGT. V gave up 5 bases and J gave up 0 bases, with 8 bases separating them. The CDR3 sequence: CASSLDNSNQPQHF. DNA of the CDR3: TGTGCCAGCAGTCTAGACAATAGCAATCAGCCCCAGCATTTT.

The chain couples TRBV10-3 to TRBJ2-2; the D gene is possibly TRBD2 (5 bases). Germline CDR1 is ENHRY and CDR2 is SYGVKD. The germline V and J ends were trimmed by 0 bases and 2 bases, with 10 bases remaining between them. This CDR3 spans 16 amino acids. This CDR3 is CAISESGGFNTGELFF. The CDR3 nucleotides are TGTGCCATCAGTGAGTCCGGCGGGTTTAACACCGGGGAGCTGTTTTTT.

The chain couples TRBV14 to TRBJ2-4, with TRBD2 as a possible D gene (6 bases). The CDR3 contains 18 residues. Trimming shortened V by 2 bases and J by 5 bases, and 22 bases separated the two germline ends. The germline gives CDR1 SGHDN, CDR2 FVKESK. CDR3 loop: CASSQLGREPYSQNIQYF. In DNA, the CDR3 is TGTGCCAGCAGCCAATTAGGTCGGGAGCCCTATTCCCAAAACATTCAGTACTTC.

This clonotype was detected ten times or more. The chain couples TRBV6-1 to TRBJ2-1, with TRBD2 matching over 8 bases. The CDR3 covers 15 residues. CDR1 is MNHNS, CDR2 SASEGT, per germline. V trimming: 3 bases; J trimming: 6 bases; junction bases outside the gene matches: 7. The CDR3, as DNA: TGTGCCAGCAGTGAGGTCGGGGGGGCGTTCAATGAGCAGTTCTTC. This gives the protein CASSEVGGAFNEQFF.

This chain uses TRBV7-9 with TRBJ2-1; 11 positions agree with TRBD2. With 5 bases clipped from V and 4 bases from J, the junction kept 13 bases outside the gene matches. Germline V gives CDR1 SEHNR, CDR2 FQNEAQ (reference sequence). The length of the CDR3 is 18 residues. CDR3 nucleotides: TGTGCCAGCAGCGCAGGGGAGTCCGGGACTAGCGGATACAATGAGCAGTTCTTC. This codes for CASSAGESGTSGYNEQFF.

V usage is TRBV13 and J usage is TRBJ2-7; TRBD1 agrees at 10 bases. CDR3 length: 18 amino acids. V dropped 4 bases and J dropped 5; count of bases not matched to a gene: 17. Germline V gene lookup returns CDR1 PRHDT and CDR2 FYEKMQ (reference sequence). The CDR3 coding sequence is TGTGCCAGCAGCTCGACAGGGGGCGCAGCCGCTACGGGGGACGAGCAGTACTTC. It translates to CASSSTGGAAATGDEQYF.

This clonotype was seen repeatedly, ten times or more. V is TRBV12-3 or TRBV12-4 and J is TRBJ2-3; D perhaps matches TRBD2 (6 bases). This CDR3 is 14 amino acids long. The ends were cut back, 5 bases at V and 4 bases at J, with 13 bases in the middle. The DNA of the CDR3 is TGTGCCAGCAGTCCCAAGACTAGACCAGATACGCAGTATTTT. It encodes CASSPKTRPDTQYF.

The sample holds many counts of this clonotype. The V call is TRBV4-3, the J call TRBJ1-5; D is unresolved. The V and J ends lost 0 bases and 0 bases respectively, with 12 bases between them. In germline, CDR1 is LGHNA, CDR2 YSLEER. This CDR3 comprises 17 residues. Written as DNA, the CDR3 is TGCGCCAGCAGCCAAGATCGGGCAGGCTATAGCAATCAGCCCCAGCATTTT. The encoded protein is CASSQDRAGYSNQPQHF.

This clonotype was seen more than once but under ten times. The chain is built from TRBV9 and TRBJ2-1, with 8 bases lining up with TRBD2. CDR1 and CDR2 from the germline V gene are SGDLS and YYNGEE. V trimming: 0 bases; J trimming: 7 bases; junction bases outside the gene matches: 3. This CDR3 has 14 amino acids. CDR3 nucleotides: TGTGCCAGCAGCGTAGCCGGGGGGGGGAATGAGCAGTTCTTC. This gives the protein CASSVAGGGNEQFF.

This clonotype has ten or more counts. The chain recombines TRBV4-1 with TRBJ2-3; a weak D match, TRBD2 (5 bases). Germline V gene data show CDR1 as MGHRA and CDR2 as YSYEKL. This CDR3 has 17 residues. V lost 4 bases and J lost 4, with 21 bases in between. The CDR3 sequence is CASSPHETGMRADTQYF. CDR3 nucleotide sequence: TGCGCCAGCAGCCCTCATGAGACTGGAATGAGGGCAGATACGCAGTATTTT.

This clonotype was detected ten times or more. This rearrangement joins TRBV7-9 to TRBJ2-7; 8 bases fit TRBD2. The CDR3 has 14 amino acids. The trim removed 4 bases at V and 0 bases at J, leaving 2 bases unmatched. Per germline, CDR1 SEHNR and CDR2 FQNEAQ (reference sequence). CDR3: CASSSGGASYEQYF. The CDR3 DNA reads as TGTGCCAGCAGCTCGGGGGGGGCCTCCTACGAGCAGTACTTC.

V gene TRBV7-2 combines with J gene TRBJ2-3; D not resolved. V lost 5 bases and J 4 bases, leaving 10 bases between the germline ends. The CDR3 length is 13 residues. Germline V lookup: CDR1 SGHTA, CDR2 FQGNSA. The CDR3 reads CASSARAPDTQYF. In DNA form, the CDR3 reads TGTGCCAGCAGCGCCCGGGCGCCAGATACGCAGTATTTT.

This clonotype was seen at least ten times. The rearrangement links TRBV4-3 to TRBJ2-3; 14 bases are a match to TRBD2. This CDR3 has 15 amino acids. V shed 4 bases and J 6 bases; nucleotides not matched to a gene: 3. The germline V gene encodes CDR1 LGHNA and CDR2 YSLEER. CDR3 bases: TGCGCCAGCAGCCCCGGGACTAGCGGGGGTGATACGCAGTATTTT. Translated: CASSPGTSGGDTQYF.

This chain uses TRBV30 with TRBJ2-7; tentatively, D is TRBD1 or TRBD2 (5 bases each). This CDR3 spans 12 amino acids. V was clipped by 2 bases and J by 6 bases, with 11 bases between them. The germline CDR1 and CDR2 sequences are GTSNPN and SVGIG (reference sequence). As DNA, the CDR3 is TGTGCCTGGAGTCCCGCAGGGACCGAGCAGTACTTC. Protein sequence: CAWSPAGTEQYF.

This clonotype was picked up a small number of times. The rearrangement joins TRBV27 to TRBJ2-1; D remains ambiguous. V gave up 4 bases and J gave up 4 bases, with 8 bases separating them. Germline CDR1 MNHEY, CDR2 SMNVEV (reference sequence). This CDR3 region has 13 residues. The CDR3 is CASSSAPYNEQFF. The CDR3 nucleotides are TGTGCCAGCAGTTCCGCTCCGTACAATGAGCAGTTCTTC.

A few counts support this clonotype. V usage is TRBV11-2 and J usage is TRBJ2-5; tentative D call: TRBD1 (5 bases). Germline CDR1 SGHAT, CDR2 FQNNGV. This CDR3 is 15 amino acids long. V lost 5 bases, J lost 0 bases, and 13 bases lay in between. For the CDR3, the DNA is TGTGCCAGCAGCCCCCAGGGTGCGGACCAAGAGACCCAGTACTTC. The encoded protein is CASSPQGADQETQYF.

The chain uses TRBV5-1 and TRBJ2-7; weak D call: TRBD1 (6 bases). Per the germline V gene, CDR1 is SGHRS and CDR2 is YFSETQ. This CDR3 comprises 15 residues. The V end was cut by 0 bases, the J end by 1 base, with 11 bases between. CDR3: CASSLVSQGSYEQYF. CDR3 nucleotides: TGCGCCAGCAGCTTGGTGTCTCAGGGGTCCTACGAGCAGTACTTC.

The sample holds a few counts of this clonotype. The chain carries TRBV5-8 and TRBJ1-5, with unresolved D. In germline, CDR1 is SGHTS, CDR2 YDEGEE. The CDR3 has 18 residues. V was pared by 3 bases and J by 3 bases, with 22 bases between. CDR3: CASSSIFWVSVYNQPQHF. CDR3 bases: TGTGCCAGCAGCTCGATTTTTTGGGTGTCAGTCTACAATCAGCCCCAGCATTTT. Full variable domain (missing parts from reference TRBV5-8 and TRBJ1-5): EAGVTQSPTHLIKTRGQQATLRCSPISGHTSVYWYQQALGLGLQFLLWYDEGEERNRGNFPPRFSGRQFPNYSSELNVNALELEDSALYLCASSSIFWVSVYNQPQHFGDGTRLSIL.

This clonotype has just a few counts. This chain connects TRBV12-3 or TRBV12-4 to TRBJ2-3; D possibly corresponds to TRBD2 (6 bases). Trimming cost V 6 bases and J 8 bases, with 15 bases left between them. This CDR3 spans 13 amino acids. The CDR3 DNA sequence: TGTGCCAGCAGAGGGACGGAGGGGTTTACGCAGTATTTT. Translating it yields CASRGTEGFTQYF.

The chain employs TRBV7-3 and TRBJ2-5; 8 bases map to TRBD2. The CDR3 consists of 16 residues. Trimming cost V 1 base and J 5 bases; bases outside gene matches: 9. The germline V gene encodes CDR1 SGHTA and CDR2 FQGTGA. The CDR3 is CASSLSTGGPEETQYF. The CDR3 nucleotides read TGTGCCAGCAGCTTAAGTACGGGGGGGCCTGAGGAGACCCAGTACTTC.

This clonotype was detected many times. The chain has TRBV6-2 or TRBV6-3 and TRBJ2-1, with TRBD1 matching over 7 bases. Germline-derived CDR1 and CDR2 are MNHEY and SVGEGT. The CDR3 has 14 residues. The trim removed 4 bases at V and 2 bases at J, leaving 2 bases unmatched. Written as DNA, the CDR3 is TGTGCCAGCAGTTTTGACAGGGCCTACAATGAGCAGTTCTTC. This codes for CASSFDRAYNEQFF.